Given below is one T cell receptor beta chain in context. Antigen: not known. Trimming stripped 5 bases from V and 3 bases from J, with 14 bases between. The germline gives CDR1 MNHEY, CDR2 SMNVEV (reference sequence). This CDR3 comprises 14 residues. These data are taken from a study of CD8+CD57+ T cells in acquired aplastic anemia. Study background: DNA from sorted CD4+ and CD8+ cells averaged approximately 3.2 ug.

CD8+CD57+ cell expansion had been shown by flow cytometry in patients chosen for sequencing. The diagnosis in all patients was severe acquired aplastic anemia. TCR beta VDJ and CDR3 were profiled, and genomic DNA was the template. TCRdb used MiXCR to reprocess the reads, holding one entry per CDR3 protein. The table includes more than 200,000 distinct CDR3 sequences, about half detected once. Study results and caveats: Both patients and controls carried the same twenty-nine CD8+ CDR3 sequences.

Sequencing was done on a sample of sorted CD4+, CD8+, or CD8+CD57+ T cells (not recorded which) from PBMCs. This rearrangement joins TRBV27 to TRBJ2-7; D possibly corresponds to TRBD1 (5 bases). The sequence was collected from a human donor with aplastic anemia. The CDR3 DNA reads TGTGCCAGCAGTCCAGGGTATAAATACTACGAGCAGTACTTC. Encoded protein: CASSPGYKYYEQYF.